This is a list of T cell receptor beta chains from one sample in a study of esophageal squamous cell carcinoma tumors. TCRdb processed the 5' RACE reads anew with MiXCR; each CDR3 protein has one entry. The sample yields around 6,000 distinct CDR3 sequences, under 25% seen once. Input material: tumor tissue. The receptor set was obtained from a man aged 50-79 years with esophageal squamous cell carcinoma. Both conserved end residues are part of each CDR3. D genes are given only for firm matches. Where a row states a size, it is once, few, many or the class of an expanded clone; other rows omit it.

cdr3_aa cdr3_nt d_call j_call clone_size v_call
CSALAGGGRETQYF TGCAGCGCGCTAGCGGGAGGTGGAAGAGAGACCCAGTACTTC TRBD2 TRBJ2-5 - TRBV20-1
CASSMTGYNQPQHF TGTGCCAGCAGCATGACAGGGTACAATCAGCCCCAGCATTTT TRBD1 TRBJ1-5 medium-sized TRBV7-9
CASSRDRNYGYTF TGCGCCAGCAGCCGGGACAGGAACTATGGCTACACCTTC TRBD1 TRBJ1-2 large TRBV5-1
CASSDGRTNEKLFF TGTGCCAGCAGCGATGGGAGAACTAATGAAAAACTGTTTTTT - TRBJ1-4 - TRBV7-9
CASSSLGVYEQYF TGCGCCAGCAGCTCCCTTGGTGTTTACGAGCAGTACTTC - TRBJ2-7 medium-sized TRBV5-1
CSVPTSRATGELFF TGCAGCGTGCCGACTAGCAGGGCCACCGGGGAGCTGTTTTTT TRBD2 TRBJ2-2 - TRBV29-1
CASRDPGTPKNEQFF TGTGCCAGCAGAGATCCCGGGACACCGAAAAATGAGCAGTTCTTC - TRBJ2-1 medium-sized TRBV6-2/TRBV6-3
CASSIRGSHQPQHF TGTGCCAGTAGTATCCGGGGCAGCCATCAGCCCCAGCATTTT - TRBJ1-5 many TRBV19
CASSWDRYYEQYF TGTGCCAGCAGCTGGGACAGGTACTACGAGCAGTACTTC TRBD1 TRBJ2-7 - TRBV7-6
CASSPRRDEKLFF TGTGCCAGCTCACCTCGGCGGGATGAAAAACTGTTTTTT - TRBJ1-4 few TRBV18
CASSGAISSNQPQHF TGTGCCAGCAGTGGGGCAATATCCAGCAATCAGCCCCAGCATTTT - TRBJ1-5 medium-sized TRBV2
CASRRDSYYEQYF TGTGCCAGCAGGAGGGACTCCTACTACGAGCAGTACTTC - TRBJ2-7 once TRBV28
CASSQGSGRPDTQYF TGTGCCAGCAGCCAAGGGAGCGGGAGACCAGATACGCAGTATTTT TRBD2 TRBJ2-3 few TRBV3-1
CSGGGTSTDTQYF TGCAGCGGCGGAGGGACTAGCACAGATACGCAGTATTTT - TRBJ2-3 few TRBV29-1
CATMGQANTEAFF TGTGCCACCATGGGACAGGCGAACACTGAAGCTTTCTTT TRBD1 TRBJ1-1 - TRBV24-1
CATSSGDRDTDTQYF TGTGCCACCAGCAGCGGGGACAGAGACACAGATACGCAGTATTTT TRBD1 TRBJ2-3 medium-sized TRBV15
CASSIQWHQPQHF TGTGCCAGTAGTATACAGTGGCATCAGCCCCAGCATTTT - TRBJ1-5 medium-sized TRBV19
CVSSLPRTSGRARRTGELFF TGTGTCAGCAGCTTGCCCAGGACTAGCGGGAGGGCTCGTCGTACCGGGGAGCTGTTTTTT TRBD2 TRBJ2-2 - TRBV5-6
CASSRGPVGEYGYTF TGTGCCAGCTCACGCGGACCCGTAGGAGAATATGGCTACACCTTC - TRBJ1-2 medium-sized TRBV6-1
CASSQPSGVTETQYF TGTGCCAGCAGTCAACCGTCGGGAGTCACAGAGACCCAGTACTTC - TRBJ2-5 medium-sized TRBV5-5
CSAQGDRRFQETQYF TGCAGTGCCCAGGGGGACAGAAGATTCCAAGAGACCCAGTACTTC TRBD1 TRBJ2-5 medium-sized TRBV20-1
CSASHIDQGQYF TGCAGTGCTAGCCACATCGACCAGGGGCAGTACTTC - TRBJ2-7 - TRBV20-1
CASSLDRYTEAFF TGTGCCAGCAGCCTGGACAGGTACACTGAAGCTTTCTTT TRBD1 TRBJ1-1 medium-sized TRBV5-5
CATTGGDGYTF TGTGCCACCACGGGGGGTGATGGCTACACCTTC - TRBJ1-2 - TRBV6-5
CAWRQGDLNTEAFF TGTGCCTGGAGACAAGGGGACCTTAACACTGAAGCTTTCTTT - TRBJ1-1 - TRBV30
CASSPDRGAPEAFF TGTGCCAGCAGCCCCGACAGGGGGGCCCCTGAAGCTTTCTTT TRBD1 TRBJ1-1 - TRBV7-2
CSAATAYEQYF TGCAGTGCCGCCACAGCCTACGAGCAGTACTTC - TRBJ2-7 - TRBV20-1
CASSLGNSPLHF TGTGCCAGCAGCCTCGGGAACTCACCCCTCCACTTT - TRBJ1-6 few TRBV9
CASSVKGANTGELFF TGTGCCAGCAGCGTTAAAGGGGCGAACACCGGGGAGCTGTTTTTT - TRBJ2-2 few TRBV9
CASSLAEGGNQPQHF TGTGCCAGCAGCCTGGCCGAGGGAGGCAATCAGCCCCAGCATTTT - TRBJ1-5 medium-sized TRBV12-3/TRBV12-4
CANQRDLALDEQYF TGTGCCAACCAGCGGGACTTGGCTCTGGACGAGCAGTACTTC TRBD2 TRBJ2-7 - TRBV2
CASSPGTSANYEQYF TGTGCCAGCAGCCCCGGGACTTCGGCGAACTACGAGCAGTACTTC - TRBJ2-7 - TRBV28
CASSPAGLARQETQYF TGTGCCAGCAGCCCGGCTGGACTAGCGCGCCAAGAGACCCAGTACTTC TRBD2 TRBJ2-5 - TRBV5-6
CARPPGLVPRETQYF TGTGCCCGACCGCCGGGACTAGTCCCACGGGAGACCCAGTACTTC TRBD2 TRBJ2-5 few TRBV27
CSASELAGGNDRYEQYF TGCAGTGCTTCGGAGCTAGCGGGAGGGAATGACCGTTACGAGCAGTACTTC TRBD2 TRBJ2-7 few TRBV20-1
CASSLGLIQDNYGDTF TGTGCCAGCAGCCTCGGGCTGATTCAGGATAACTATGGCGACACCTTC - TRBJ1-2 few TRBV5-4
CASSFLGQSLVKLFF TGTGCCAGCAGTTTCTTGGGACAGAGTTTGGTCAAGCTGTTTTTT TRBD1 TRBJ2-2 large TRBV12-3/TRBV12-4
CASRTRTGEAEQYF TGTGCCAGTAGGACCAGGACAGGGGAAGCCGAGCAGTACTTC TRBD1 TRBJ2-7 medium-sized TRBV19
CASSPTSSGEQYF TGTGCCAGCAGCCCGACTTCAAGCGGCGAGCAGTACTTC - TRBJ2-7 - TRBV7-9
CASTAGGRPDTQYF TGTGCCAGCACTGCAGGGGGACGTCCAGATACGCAGTATTTT TRBD1 TRBJ2-3 - TRBV14
CASSVVRGHF TGTGCCAGCAGCGTAGTGAGGGGGCACTTC TRBD1 TRBJ2-7 medium-sized TRBV9
CASSLAGGSSYEQYF TGTGCCAGCAGTTTAGCGGGGGGGAGCTCCTACGAGCAGTACTTC TRBD2 TRBJ2-7 large TRBV28
CASSFRTGVNQPQHF TGTGCCAGCAGTTTCCGGACAGGGGTCAATCAGCCCCAGCATTTT TRBD1 TRBJ1-5 few TRBV27
CASRGTVNTGELFF TGTGCCAGCAGAGGGACAGTCAACACCGGGGAGCTGTTTTTT TRBD1 TRBJ2-2 few TRBV9
CASTSLADNEQFF TGTGCCAGCACCAGCCTAGCGGACAATGAGCAGTTCTTC TRBD2 TRBJ2-1 - TRBV28
CASSLWQEANYGYTF TGTGCCAGCAGTTTATGGCAGGAAGCTAACTATGGCTACACCTTC - TRBJ1-2 - TRBV28
CAISEMSGPDTQYF TGTGCCATCAGTGAGATGTCGGGCCCAGATACGCAGTATTTT - TRBJ2-3 - TRBV10-3
CATAQGYGYTF TGTGCCACGGCACAGGGGTACGGCTACACCTTC TRBD1 TRBJ1-2 - TRBV28
CASSPQGRASSYEQYF TGCGCCAGCAGTCCCCAAGGGAGGGCAAGCTCCTACGAGCAGTACTTC TRBD2 TRBJ2-7 - TRBV4-1
CATSGGRNTEAFF TGCGCCACTTCCGGGGGACGAAACACTGAAGCTTTCTTT - TRBJ1-1 medium-sized TRBV5-1
CASTGATHYEQYF TGCGCCAGCACGGGGGCTACCCACTACGAGCAGTACTTC - TRBJ2-7 many TRBV5-1
CASSGSGLNEQYF TGTGCCAGCAGCGGGAGTGGGCTAAACGAGCAGTACTTC - TRBJ2-7 medium-sized TRBV5-6
CAWSAAGELPSNQPQHF TGTGCCTGGAGCGCCGCGGGGGAACTACCTAGCAATCAGCCCCAGCATTTT - TRBJ1-5 few TRBV30
CASRKVGTGGYEQYF TGTGCCAGCAGGAAAGTCGGGACAGGGGGCTACGAGCAGTACTTC TRBD1 TRBJ2-7 - TRBV7-6
CASSGATASYEQYF TGCGCCAGCAGTGGGGCAACGGCTTCCTACGAGCAGTACTTC - TRBJ2-7 - TRBV10-2